One and the same sample provided the 17 T cell receptor beta chains below, sequenced in a study of blood T cell repertoires in COVID-19. Sequenced by immunoSEQ multiplex PCR; TCRdb stores in-frame clones only, minus some. The data show fewer than 400,000 clones, 85% to 90% seen once. The sample comprised PBMCs or T cells enriched from blood (not recorded which). The receptors stem from a man in his thirties or forties who had recovered from COVID-19.

The chain has TRBV6-6 and TRBJ2-7, with TRBD1 as a possible D gene (6 bases). The CDR3 has 15 amino acids. Germline CDR1 MNHNY, CDR2 SVGAGI (reference sequence). Trimming left V 6 bases short and J 0 bases short, with 15 bases between. CDR3: CASSLTGSSSYEQYF. DNA for the CDR3: TGTGCCAGCAGCCTAACAGGGTCGAGCTCCTACGAGCAGTACTTC.

The V and J genes are TRBV4-1 and TRBJ2-1; 8 bases are shared with TRBD1. Germline loops: CDR1 MGHRA, CDR2 YSYEKL. Trimming took 4 bases from V and 8 from J; bases not matched to a gene: 19. This CDR3 has 18 amino acids. The CDR3 DNA follows: TGCGCCAGCAGCCGAGGGCAGGGGGCAGGGAGGTCTACGGATGAGCAGTTCTTC. Translated, it gives CASSRGQGAGRSTDEQFF.

V and J are TRBV4-1 and TRBJ2-7, with 7 bases aligning to TRBD1. Unmatched junction bases numbered 10, after V lost 1 base and J lost 4 bases. Germline CDR1 is MGHRA and CDR2 is YSYEKL. This CDR3 contains 16 residues. In nucleotides, the CDR3 is TGCGCCAGCAGCCAAGGTTTTGGGACAGCAATATACGAGCAGTACTTC. It translates to CASSQGFGTAIYEQYF.

The chain links TRBV5-1 to TRBJ1-1; D is unclear. Germline V gene lookup returns CDR1 SGHRS and CDR2 YFSETQ. The CDR3 length is 16 residues. Trimming pared 4 bases from V and 5 bases from J, leaving 21 bases between. The CDR3 loop is CASSPTPRGGLTEAFF. CDR3 coding DNA: TGCGCCAGCAGCCCGACCCCCCGGGGAGGGCTGACTGAAGCTTTCTTT.

This clone was detected once. The chain employs TRBV29-1 and TRBJ2-1; 11 nucleotides line up with TRBD1. This CDR3 comprises 13 residues. V was clipped by 6 bases and J by 7 bases; unmatched bases: 5. The germline CDR1 and CDR2 sequences are SQVTM and ANQGSEA. CDR3 DNA sequence: TGCAGCGTGGAGGGACAGGGGGTAAATGAGCAGTTCTTC. It encodes CSVEGQGVNEQFF.

V and J are TRBV13 and TRBJ2-7; 7 nucleotides line up with TRBD1. This CDR3 contains 15 residues. V shed 1 base, J shed 0 bases, and the junction held 3 bases outside the gene matches. From germline, CDR1 is PRHDT and CDR2 FYEKMQ (reference sequence). CDR3 loop: CASSLEGGSSYEQYF. The CDR3 region has the DNA TGTGCCAGCAGCTTAGAAGGGGGCAGCTCCTACGAGCAGTACTTC.

This chain connects TRBV3-1 (or the pseudogene TRBV3-2) to TRBJ2-3; TRBD2 matches 13 bases. The CDR3 has 17 amino acids. The J segment lost 3 bases and the V segment lost 1 base, leaving 4 bases of the junction unmatched. Germline loops: CDR1 LGHDT, CDR2 YNNKEL (reference sequence). The CDR3 loop is CASSQAGLAGRTDTQYF. DNA for the CDR3: TGTGCCAGCAGCCAAGCGGGACTAGCGGGGAGGACAGATACGCAGTATTTT.

This clone was found a few times. At one end the junction does not follow the germline gene, possibly because of a read error. This chain joins TRBV10-1 and TRBJ2-2, with D maybe TRBD2 (6 bases). Per germline, CDR1 WNHNN and CDR2 SYGVQD (reference sequence). The length of the CDR3 is 14 residues. Here the CDR3 reads CASRPGGNSGELFF. The CDR3 DNA sequence: TGCGCCAGCAGGCCTGGGGGGAACAGCGGGGAGCTGTTTTTT.

This chain links TRBV3-1 (or the pseudogene TRBV3-2) with TRBJ1-5; unclear D gene. The CDR3 runs to 13 residues. V lost 6 bases and J 6 bases, leaving 12 bases between the germline ends. Per the germline V gene, CDR1 is LGHDT and CDR2 is YNNKEL (reference sequence). The CDR3 loop is CASSRTDSQPQHF. The CDR3 DNA follows: TGTGCCAGCAGTCGGACTGATTCTCAGCCCCAGCATTTT.

This chain's CDR3 is CASSTTTGTAFF. The DNA of the CDR3 is TGTGCCAGTAGTACTACGACAGGTACGGCTTTCTTT. The chain carries TRBV19 and TRBJ1-1; weak D call: TRBD1 (6 bases). The CDR3 spans 12 residues. V was trimmed by 4 bases and J by 11 bases, leaving 14 bases between them. Germline values: CDR1 LNHDA, CDR2 SQIVND (reference sequence).

V is TRBV6-5 and J is TRBJ2-7; D perhaps matches TRBD2 (7 bases). V dropped 6 bases and J dropped 5 bases, with 17 bases sitting between them. CDR3 length: 14 amino acids. Germline values: CDR1 MNHEY, CDR2 SVGAGI. The CDR3 DNA follows: TGTGCCAGCAGACCGGGTGGGGGGGCCGACGAGCAGTACTTC. Translation: CASRPGGGADEQYF.

This clone was seen only a few times. The rearrangement links TRBV28 to TRBJ1-2, with D perhaps TRBD1 (6 bases). Deletions cut 7 bases from V and 2 bases from J, with 17 bases between. The CDR3 is made up of 15 amino acids. CDR1 and CDR2 from the germline V gene are MDHEN and SYDVKM. CDR3 residues: CASTPSSGANYGYTF. The CDR3 nucleotides read TGTGCCAGCACCCCCAGCTCAGGGGCGAACTATGGCTACACCTTC.

This clone was counted once. The chain joins TRBV6-5 to TRBJ2-4; 7 nucleotides line up with TRBD1. The CDR3 is 15 amino acids. The V gene end was trimmed by 6 bases and the J gene end by 5 bases; junction bases not matched to a gene: 10. CDR1 is MNHEY and CDR2 is SVGAGI in the germline V gene. The CDR3 region has the DNA TGTGCCAGCAGACATTATACCGGGACAGAAAACATTCAGTACTTC. Its translation: CASRHYTGTENIQYF.

The rearrangement links TRBV25-1 to TRBJ2-1; TRBD2 agrees at 10 bases. Germline V CDR1 and CDR2: MGHDK, SYGVNS. The V segment lost 4 bases and the J segment 6 bases; nucleotides outside the gene matches: 9. The CDR3 is 16 residues long. The CDR3 nucleotides read TGTGCCAGCAGTGGAATGACTAGCGGGTACCCCAATGAGCAGTTCTTC. The encoded protein is CASSGMTSGYPNEQFF.

The chain links TRBV18 to TRBJ2-2; weak D call: TRBD1 (6 bases). CDR3 length: 15 amino acids. CDR1 is KGHSH, CDR2 LQKENI, per germline. V was clipped by 0 bases and J by 6 bases, with 11 bases between them. CDR3 residues: CASSPPSSGAGELFF. The CDR3 DNA sequence: TGTGCCAGCTCACCACCGAGCTCAGGGGCCGGGGAGCTGTTTTTT. The entire variable domain, with the rest obtained from reference TRBV18 and TRBJ2-2, is as follows: NAGVMQNPRHLVRRRGQEARLRCSPMKGHSHVYWYRQLPEEGLKFMVYLQKENIIDESGMPKERFSAEFPKEGPSILRIQQVVRGDSAAYFCASSPPSSGAGELFFGEGSRLTVL.

The rearrangement joins TRBV2 to TRBJ2-5, with 9 positions matching TRBD1. There are 16 residues in the CDR3. Looked up from germline, CDR1 is SNHLY and CDR2 is FYNNEI. After removal of 6 bases from V and 2 bases from J, the junction contained 10 bases not matched to a gene. The CDR3 nucleotides read TGTGCCAGCAGGTCGACAGGGGGTAGGGCGCAAGAGACCCAGTACTTC. Translating gives CASRSTGGRAQETQYF.

The V and J genes are TRBV5-4 and TRBJ2-3, with D possibly TRBD2 on 6 matching bases. Germline V gene sequence: CDR1 SGHNT, CDR2 YYREEE (reference sequence). V was clipped by 1 base and J by 9 bases, with 21 bases between them. This CDR3 region has 16 residues. CDR3 region: CASSLSARAGGATQYF. The CDR3 region has the DNA TGTGCCAGCAGCTTGTCGGCTCGTGCAGGAGGGGCGACGCAGTATTTT.